One and the same sample provided the 10 T cell receptor beta chains below, sequenced in a study of response to subunit inactivated influenza vaccine. MiXCR, applied by TCRdb to the RT-PCR reads, yields one record per CDR3 protein. The sample lists about 780,000 distinct CDR3 sequences, around 20% occurring once. Sequences were derived from PBMCs from blood, sampled 4 to 6 days after vaccination. The receptors stem from a middle-aged man who received an inactivated influenza vaccine.

The chain links TRBV7-9 to TRBJ2-7; 7 positions match TRBD1. This CDR3 region has 14 residues. The germline CDR1 and CDR2 sequences are SEHNR and FQNEAQ (reference sequence). J lost 3 bases, V lost 2 bases, and 4 bases had no gene match. The DNA for the CDR3 is TGTGCCAGCAGCTTACCGGGACAGCTCTACGAGCAGTACTTC. Protein sequence: CASSLPGQLYEQYF.

This clonotype has more than one count but fewer than ten. This chain links TRBV5-1 with TRBJ2-6; D is unresolved. CDR1 and CDR2 from the germline V gene are SGHRS and YFSETQ. CDR3 length equals 15 residues. The V end lost 2 bases, the J end lost 2 bases, and 8 bases lay between the germline ends. The CDR3 loop reads CASSFLETGANVLTF. The DNA of the CDR3 is TGCGCCAGCAGCTTCCTGGAGACTGGGGCCAACGTCCTGACTTTC.

This clonotype was found a few times. The chain uses TRBV7-6 and TRBJ2-1, with 15 bases aligning to TRBD2. CDR1 and CDR2 (germline): SGHVS, FNYEAQ. The V gene end was trimmed by 5 bases and the J gene end by 4 bases; junction bases not matched to a gene: 6. The CDR3 is 17 amino acids. DNA of the CDR3: TGTGCCAGCAGCCCGTGGGGACTAGCGGGAGGATACAATGAGCAGTTCTTC. As protein: CASSPWGLAGGYNEQFF.

The CDR3 here is CASSKDYAYEQYF. CDR3 in DNA: TGTGCCAGCAGCAAAGATTATGCCTACGAGCAGTACTTC. The chain employs TRBV21-1 and TRBJ2-7. TRBV21-1 has pseudogene status. This CDR3 is 13 amino acids long.

The chain links TRBV20-1 to TRBJ2-5, with 7 bases fitting TRBD1. The CDR3 consists of 16 residues. Unmatched junction bases numbered 12, after V lost 3 bases and J lost 2 bases. Germline CDR1 and CDR2: DFQATT and SNEGSKA (reference sequence). DNA of the CDR3: TGCAGTGCTAGTGGGGTTATACCGGGACAGCAAGAGACCCAGTACTTC. As protein: CSASGVIPGQQETQYF.

This clonotype appeared many times. The chain links TRBV5-1 to TRBJ2-3; a possible D gene is TRBD1 (6 bases). There are 14 residues in the CDR3. Germline V gene sequence: CDR1 SGHRS, CDR2 YFSETQ. Trimming left V 3 bases short and J 3 bases short, with 11 bases between. The CDR3 sequence is CASSYDQGTDTQYF. Written as DNA, the CDR3 is TGCGCCAGCAGCTACGATCAGGGGACAGATACGCAGTATTTT.

The V call is TRBV9, the J call TRBJ2-1; 10 nucleotides align to TRBD2. This CDR3 is 18 amino acids long. The V gene end was trimmed by 1 base and the J gene end by 6 bases; junction bases not matched to a gene: 13. CDR1 is SGDLS and CDR2 is YYNGEE in the germline V gene. The CDR3, as DNA: TGTGCCAGCAGCGTATCCGGTTGGTCTAGCGGGAGTGCCAATGAGCAGTTCTTC. Translating it yields CASSVSGWSSGSANEQFF.

The CDR3 coding sequence is TGCAGTGCTAGAGATGTTTCCCCCCGACGGAAGACAAATGCCTACGAGCAGTACTTC. This sequence encodes CSARDVSPRRKTNAYEQYF. The chain joins TRBV20-1 to TRBJ2-7; the D is unclear. CDR3 length equals 19 residues. The V gene lost 0 bases and the J gene lost 2 bases, with 26 bases spanning the gap. Germline assignment: CDR1 DFQATT and CDR2 SNEGSKA (reference sequence).

This clonotype was seen a few times. The chain is built from TRBV5-1 and TRBJ2-3; D unresolved. The CDR3 has 13 amino acids. The V gene lost 3 bases and the J gene lost 4 bases, with 9 bases spanning the gap. The germline gives CDR1 SGHRS, CDR2 YFSETQ. CDR3 in amino acids: CASSSGDADTQYF. In DNA, the CDR3 is TGCGCCAGCAGCTCCGGCGACGCAGATACGCAGTATTTT.

This clonotype has a handful of counts. V usage is TRBV7-6 and J usage is TRBJ2-1; 9 bases are shared with TRBD2. This CDR3 has 17 amino acids. V was pared by 6 bases and J by 3 bases, with 12 bases of the junction left unmatched. Germline CDR1 and CDR2: SGHVS and FNYEAQ. This CDR3 reads CASSTDSGGRSYNEQFF. Here the CDR3 DNA reads TGTGCCAGCAGTACCGATAGCGGGGGCCGTAGCTACAATGAGCAGTTCTTC. The whole variable domain, remainder taken from reference TRBV7-6 and TRBJ2-1, is GAGVSQSPRYKVTKRGQDVALRCDPISGHVSLYWYRQALGQGPEFLTYFNYEAQQDKSGLPNDRFSAERPEGSISTLTIQRTEQRDSAMYRCASSTDSGGRSYNEQFFGPGTRLTVL.